The entry below gives a single TCR beta chain sequence along with its context. The data originate from a study of blood T cells in healthy people across ages. The CDR3 spans 13 residues. Germline V gives CDR1 ENHRY, CDR2 SYGVKD. V was clipped by 0 bases and J by 3 bases, with 5 bases between them. Combining a sample-barcoded 5' primer with a J-beta primer mix, a second PCR ran for roughly 7 to 12 cycles. MiXCR was run by TCRdb on the 5' RACE reads, yielding one entry per CDR3 protein. In the table there are about 640,000 distinct CDR3 sequences, around 31% of which are singletons. What was sequenced was blood. The chain couples TRBV10-3 to TRBJ1-1; D gene ambiguous. This receptor was taken from a woman aged 80 or older in good health. The CDR3 sequence: CAISESVYTEAFF. The DNA for the CDR3 is TGTGCCATCAGTGAGTCAGTGTACACTGAAGCTTTCTTT.